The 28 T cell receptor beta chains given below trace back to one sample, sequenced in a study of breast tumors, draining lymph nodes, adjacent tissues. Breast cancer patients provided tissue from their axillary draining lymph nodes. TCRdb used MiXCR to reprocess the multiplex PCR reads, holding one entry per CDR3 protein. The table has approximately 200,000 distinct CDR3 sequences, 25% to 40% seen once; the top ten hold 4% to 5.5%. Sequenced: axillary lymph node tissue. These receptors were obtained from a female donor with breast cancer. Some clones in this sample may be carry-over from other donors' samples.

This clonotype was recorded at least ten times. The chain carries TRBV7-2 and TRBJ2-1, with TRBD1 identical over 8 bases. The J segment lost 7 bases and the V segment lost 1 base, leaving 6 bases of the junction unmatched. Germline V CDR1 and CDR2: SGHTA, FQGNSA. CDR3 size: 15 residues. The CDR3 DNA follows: TGTGCCAGCAGCTTAGGGACAGGGACCTCTAATGAGCAGTTCTTC. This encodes CASSLGTGTSNEQFF.

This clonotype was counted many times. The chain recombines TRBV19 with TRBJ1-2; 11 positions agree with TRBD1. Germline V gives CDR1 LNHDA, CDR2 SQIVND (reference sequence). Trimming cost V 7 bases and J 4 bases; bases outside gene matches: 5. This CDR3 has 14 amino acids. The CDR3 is CASTRDRGTYGYTF. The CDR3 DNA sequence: TGTGCCAGTACCCGGGACAGGGGGACCTATGGCTACACCTTC.

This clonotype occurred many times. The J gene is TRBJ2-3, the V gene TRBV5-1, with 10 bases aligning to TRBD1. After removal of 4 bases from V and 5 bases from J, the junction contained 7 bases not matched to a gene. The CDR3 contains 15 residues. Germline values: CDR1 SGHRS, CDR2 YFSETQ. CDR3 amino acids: CASSPKTGGRDTQYF. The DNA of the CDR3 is TGCGCCAGCAGCCCAAAGACAGGGGGCAGAGATACGCAGTATTTT. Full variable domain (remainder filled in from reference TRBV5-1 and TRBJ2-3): KAGVTQTPRYLIKTRGQQVTLSCSPISGHRSVSWYQQTPGQGLQFLFEYFSETQRNKGNFPGRFSGRQFSNSRSEMNVSTLELGDSALYLCASSPKTGGRDTQYFGPGTRLTVL.

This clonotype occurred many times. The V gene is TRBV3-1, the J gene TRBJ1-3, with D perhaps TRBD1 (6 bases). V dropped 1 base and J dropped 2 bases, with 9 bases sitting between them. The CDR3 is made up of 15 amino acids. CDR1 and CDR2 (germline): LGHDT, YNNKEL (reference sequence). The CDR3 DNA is TGTGCCAGCAGCCAAGCTTCAGGGGCTGGAAACACCATATATTTT. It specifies CASSQASGAGNTIYF.

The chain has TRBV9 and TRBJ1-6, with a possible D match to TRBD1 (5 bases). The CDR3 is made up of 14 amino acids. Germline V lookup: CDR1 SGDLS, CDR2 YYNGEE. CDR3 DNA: TGTGCTAGAGACAGCGGGCTCTTTAATTCACCCCTCCACTTT. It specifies CARDSGLFNSPLHF. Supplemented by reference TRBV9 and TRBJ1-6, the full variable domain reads DSGVTQTPKHLITATGQRVTLRCSPRSGDLSVYWYQQSLDQGLQFLIQYYNGEERAKGNILERFSAQQFPDLHSELNLSSLELGDSALYFCARDSGLFNSPLHFGNGTRLTVT.

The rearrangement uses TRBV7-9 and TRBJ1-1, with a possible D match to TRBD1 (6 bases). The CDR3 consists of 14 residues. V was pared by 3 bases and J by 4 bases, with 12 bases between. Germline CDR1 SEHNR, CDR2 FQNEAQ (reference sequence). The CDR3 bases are TGTGCCAGCAGCTTCTGGCAGGGGACCACTGAAGCTTTCTTT. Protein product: CASSFWQGTTEAFF.

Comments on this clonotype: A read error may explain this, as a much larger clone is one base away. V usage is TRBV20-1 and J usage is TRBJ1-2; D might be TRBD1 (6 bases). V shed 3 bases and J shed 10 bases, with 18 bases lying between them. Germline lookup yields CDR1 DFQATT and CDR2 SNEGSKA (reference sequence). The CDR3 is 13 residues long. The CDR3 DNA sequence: TGCAGTGCTAGCTCTGGGGGGCAGGGTGCCTACACCTTC. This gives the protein CSASSGGQGAYTF.

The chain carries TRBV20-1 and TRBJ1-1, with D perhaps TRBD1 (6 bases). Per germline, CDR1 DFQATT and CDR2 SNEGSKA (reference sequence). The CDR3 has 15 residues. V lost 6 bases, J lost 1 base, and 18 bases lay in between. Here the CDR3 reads CSARAGGGGNTEAFF. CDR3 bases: TGCAGTGCCAGGGCGGGCGGGGGCGGGAACACTGAAGCTTTCTTT.

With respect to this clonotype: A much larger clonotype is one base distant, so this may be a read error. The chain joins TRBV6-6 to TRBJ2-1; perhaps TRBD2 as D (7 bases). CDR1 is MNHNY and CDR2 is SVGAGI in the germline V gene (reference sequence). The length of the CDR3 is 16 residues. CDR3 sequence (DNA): TGTGCCAGCAGTCACTCGAGTCGGGGGGCGAGGGATAAGCAGTTCTTC. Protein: CASSHSSRGARDKQFF.

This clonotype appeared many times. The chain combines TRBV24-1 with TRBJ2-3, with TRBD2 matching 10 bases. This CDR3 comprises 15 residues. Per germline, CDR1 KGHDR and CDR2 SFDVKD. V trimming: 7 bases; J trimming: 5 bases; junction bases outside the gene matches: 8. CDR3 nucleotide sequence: TGTGCCACCAGGTCTAGCGGGAGAGCGGGAGATACGCAGTATTTT. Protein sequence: CATRSSGRAGDTQYF.

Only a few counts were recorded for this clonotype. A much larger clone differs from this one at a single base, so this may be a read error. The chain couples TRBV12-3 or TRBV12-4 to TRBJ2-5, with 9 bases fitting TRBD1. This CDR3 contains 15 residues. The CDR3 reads CASRSGTGKRETRYF. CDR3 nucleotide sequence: TGTGCCAGCAGGTCCGGGACAGGGAAAAGAGAGACCCGGTACTTC.

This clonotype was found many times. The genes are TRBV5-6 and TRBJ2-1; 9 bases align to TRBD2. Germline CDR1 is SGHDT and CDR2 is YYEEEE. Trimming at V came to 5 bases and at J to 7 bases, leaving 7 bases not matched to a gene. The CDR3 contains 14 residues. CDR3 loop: CASRLAGVGNEQFF. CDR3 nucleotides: TGTGCCAGCAGGTTAGCGGGAGTGGGGAATGAGCAGTTCTTC.

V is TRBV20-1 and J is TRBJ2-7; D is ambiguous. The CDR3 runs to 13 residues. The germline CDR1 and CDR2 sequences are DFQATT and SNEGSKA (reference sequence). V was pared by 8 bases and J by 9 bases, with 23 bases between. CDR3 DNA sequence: TGCAGTACCAGAGATCTATACTCAGGCGCGCAGTACTTC. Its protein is CSTRDLYSGAQYF.

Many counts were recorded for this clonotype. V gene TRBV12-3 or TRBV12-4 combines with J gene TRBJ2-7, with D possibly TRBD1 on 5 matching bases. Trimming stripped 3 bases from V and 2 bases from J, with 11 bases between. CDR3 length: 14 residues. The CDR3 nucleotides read TGTGCCAGCAGTTTGAGGACAACCACCTACGAGCAGTACTTC. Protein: CASSLRTTTYEQYF.

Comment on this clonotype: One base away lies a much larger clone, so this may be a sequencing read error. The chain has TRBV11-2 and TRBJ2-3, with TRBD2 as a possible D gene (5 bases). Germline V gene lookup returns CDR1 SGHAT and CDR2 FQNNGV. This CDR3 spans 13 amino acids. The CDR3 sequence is CASVRGPTATQYF. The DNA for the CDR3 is TGTGCCAGCGTCCGGGGTCCCACAGCTACGCAGTATTTT.

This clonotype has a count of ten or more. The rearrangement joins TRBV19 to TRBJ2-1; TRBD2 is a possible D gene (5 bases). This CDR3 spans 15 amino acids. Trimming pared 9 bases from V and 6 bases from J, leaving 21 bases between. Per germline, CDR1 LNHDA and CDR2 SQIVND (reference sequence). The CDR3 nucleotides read TGTGCCAGCCGGACGAGGGAGAAATCATTCAATGAGCAGTTCTTC. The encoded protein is CASRTREKSFNEQFF.

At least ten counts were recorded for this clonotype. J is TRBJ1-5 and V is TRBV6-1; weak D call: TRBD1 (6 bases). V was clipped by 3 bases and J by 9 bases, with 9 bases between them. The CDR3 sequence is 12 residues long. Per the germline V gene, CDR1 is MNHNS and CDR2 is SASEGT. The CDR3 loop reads CASSEGGRPQHF. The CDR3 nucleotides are TGTGCCAGCAGTGAGGGGGGCCGGCCCCAGCATTTT.

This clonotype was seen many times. The chain's CDR3 is CASSFSFAGGNEQFF. In nucleotides, the CDR3 is TGTGCCAGCAGCTTTTCGTTCGCGGGAGGTAATGAGCAGTTCTTC. The rearrangement uses TRBV7-9 and TRBJ2-1; 8 nucleotides line up with TRBD2. The CDR3 sequence is 15 residues long. The V gene end was trimmed by 3 bases and the J gene end by 7 bases; junction bases not matched to a gene: 8. From germline, CDR1 is SEHNR and CDR2 FQNEAQ (reference sequence).

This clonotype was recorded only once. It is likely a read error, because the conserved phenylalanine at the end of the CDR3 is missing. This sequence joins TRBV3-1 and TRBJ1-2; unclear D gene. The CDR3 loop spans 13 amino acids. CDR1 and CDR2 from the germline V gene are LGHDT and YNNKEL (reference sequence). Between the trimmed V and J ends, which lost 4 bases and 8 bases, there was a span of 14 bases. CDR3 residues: CASSRGYEGGYTL. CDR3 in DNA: TGTGCCAGCAGCCGGGGATATGAGGGCGGCTACACCCTC.

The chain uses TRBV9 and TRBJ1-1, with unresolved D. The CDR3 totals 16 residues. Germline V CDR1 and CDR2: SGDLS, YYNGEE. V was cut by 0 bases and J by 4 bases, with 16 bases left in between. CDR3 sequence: CASSVGMGRAGTEAFF. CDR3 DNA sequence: TGTGCCAGCAGCGTAGGAATGGGGAGAGCGGGCACTGAAGCTTTCTTT.

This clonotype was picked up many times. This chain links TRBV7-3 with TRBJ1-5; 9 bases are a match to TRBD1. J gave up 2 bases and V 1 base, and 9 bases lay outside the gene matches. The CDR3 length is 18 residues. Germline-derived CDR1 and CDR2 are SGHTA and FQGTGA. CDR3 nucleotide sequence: TGTGCCAGCAGCTTAAGGACAGGGGCAGGGAGTGGCAATCAGCCCCAGCATTTT. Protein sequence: CASSLRTGAGSGNQPQHF.

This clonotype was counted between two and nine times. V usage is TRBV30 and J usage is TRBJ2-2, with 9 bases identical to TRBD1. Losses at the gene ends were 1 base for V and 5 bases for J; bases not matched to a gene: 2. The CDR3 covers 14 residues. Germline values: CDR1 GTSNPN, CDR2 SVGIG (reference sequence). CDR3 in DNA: TGTGCCTGGAGTGGGGACAGGGAGACCGGGGAGCTGTTTTTT. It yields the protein CAWSGDRETGELFF. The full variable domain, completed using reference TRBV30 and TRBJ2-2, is SQTIHQWPATLVQPVGSPLSLECTVEGTSNPNLYWYRQAAGRGLQLLFYSVGIGQISSEVPQNLSASRPQDRQFILSSKKLLLSDSGFYLCAWSGDRETGELFFGEGSRLTVL.

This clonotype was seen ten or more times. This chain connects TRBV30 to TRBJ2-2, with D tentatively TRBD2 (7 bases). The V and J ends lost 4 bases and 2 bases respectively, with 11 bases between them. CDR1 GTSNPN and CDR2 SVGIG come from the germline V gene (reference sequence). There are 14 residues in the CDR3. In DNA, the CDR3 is TGTGCCTGGAACGGGGGGCTTAACACCGGGGAGCTGTTTTTT. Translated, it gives CAWNGGLNTGELFF. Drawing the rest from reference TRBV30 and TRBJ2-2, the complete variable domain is SQTIHQWPATLVQPVGSPLSLECTVEGTSNPNLYWYRQAAGRGLQLLFYSVGIGQISSEVPQNLSASRPQDRQFILSSKKLLLSDSGFYLCAWNGGLNTGELFFGEGSRLTVL.

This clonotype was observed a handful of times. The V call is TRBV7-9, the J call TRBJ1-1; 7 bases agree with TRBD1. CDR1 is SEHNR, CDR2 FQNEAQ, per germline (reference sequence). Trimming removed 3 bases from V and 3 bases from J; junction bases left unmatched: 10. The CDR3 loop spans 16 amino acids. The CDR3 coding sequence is TGTGCCAGCAGCTTCCCAGGGGGTGTTCTGGACACTGAAGCTTTCTTT. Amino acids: CASSFPGGVLDTEAFF.

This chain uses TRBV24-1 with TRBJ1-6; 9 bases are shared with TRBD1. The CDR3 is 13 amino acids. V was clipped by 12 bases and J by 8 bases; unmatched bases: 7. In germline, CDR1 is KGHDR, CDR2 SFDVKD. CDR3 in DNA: TGTGCCCGGGGGGGACAGGGATATTCACCCCTCCACTTT. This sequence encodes CARGGQGYSPLHF.

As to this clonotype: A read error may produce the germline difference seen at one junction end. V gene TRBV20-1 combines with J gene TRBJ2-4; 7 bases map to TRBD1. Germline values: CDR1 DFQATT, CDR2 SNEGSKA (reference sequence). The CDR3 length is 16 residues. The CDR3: CSAIVGTARAKNVQYF. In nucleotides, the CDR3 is TGCAGTGCTATAGTTGGGACAGCCAGAGCCAAAAACGTTCAGTACTTC.

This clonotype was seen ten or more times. CDR3 in amino acids: CASSGDRGTYEQYF. The CDR3 nucleotides read TGTGCCAGCAGTGGAGACAGGGGCACCTACGAGCAGTACTTC. The chain has TRBV2 and TRBJ2-7; 8 bases match TRBD1. J lost 2 bases, V lost 4 bases, and 4 bases had no gene match. The CDR3 covers 14 residues. Germline CDR1 and CDR2: SNHLY and FYNNEI.

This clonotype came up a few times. CDR3 sequence: CASSLEGGVRNYGYTF. CDR3 coding DNA: TGTGCCAGCAGTTTAGAAGGGGGGGTGCGAAACTATGGCTACACCTTC. This chain uses TRBV12-3 or TRBV12-4 with TRBJ1-2; a weak D match, TRBD1 (6 bases). Trimming stripped 1 base from V and 2 bases from J, with 14 bases between. The CDR3 has 16 residues.